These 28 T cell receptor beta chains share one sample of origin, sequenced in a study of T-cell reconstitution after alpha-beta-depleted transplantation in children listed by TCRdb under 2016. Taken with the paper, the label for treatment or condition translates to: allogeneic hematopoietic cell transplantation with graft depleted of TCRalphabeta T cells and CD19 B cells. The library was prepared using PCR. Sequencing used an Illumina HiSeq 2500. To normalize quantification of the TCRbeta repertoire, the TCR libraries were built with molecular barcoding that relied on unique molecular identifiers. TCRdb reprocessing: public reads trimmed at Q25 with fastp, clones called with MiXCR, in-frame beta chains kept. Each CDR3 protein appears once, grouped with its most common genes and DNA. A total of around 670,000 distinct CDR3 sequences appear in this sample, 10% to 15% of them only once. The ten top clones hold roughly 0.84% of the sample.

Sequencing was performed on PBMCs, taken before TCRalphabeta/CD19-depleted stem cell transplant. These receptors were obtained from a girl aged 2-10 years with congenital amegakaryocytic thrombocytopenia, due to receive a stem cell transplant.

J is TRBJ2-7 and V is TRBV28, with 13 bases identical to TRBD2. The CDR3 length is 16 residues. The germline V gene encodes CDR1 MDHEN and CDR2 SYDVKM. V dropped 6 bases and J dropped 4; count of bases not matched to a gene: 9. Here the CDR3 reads CASSSWTTSGRYEQYF. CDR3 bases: TGTGCCAGCAGCTCGTGGACGACTAGCGGGAGGTACGAGCAGTACTTC.

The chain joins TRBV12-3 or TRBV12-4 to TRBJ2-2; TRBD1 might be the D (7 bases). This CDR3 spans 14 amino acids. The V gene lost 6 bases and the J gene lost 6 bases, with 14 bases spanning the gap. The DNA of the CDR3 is TGTGCCAGCAGAAGAACAGGGGAGGCCGGGGAGCTGTTTTTT. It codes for CASRRTGEAGELFF.

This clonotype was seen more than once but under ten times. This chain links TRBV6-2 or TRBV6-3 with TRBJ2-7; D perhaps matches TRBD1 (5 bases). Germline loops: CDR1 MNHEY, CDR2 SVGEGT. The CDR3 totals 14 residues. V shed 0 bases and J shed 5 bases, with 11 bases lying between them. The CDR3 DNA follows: TGTGCCAGCAGTTACTCACCTGCAGGGAACGAGCAGTACTTC. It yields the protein CASSYSPAGNEQYF.

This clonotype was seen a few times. The chain's CDR3 is CASSLYYLGAGADEQFF. The CDR3 bases are TGCGCCAGCAGCTTGTATTACCTCGGGGCGGGGGCCGATGAGCAGTTCTTC. The chain couples TRBV5-1 to TRBJ2-1; possibly TRBD2 for D (7 bases). The length of the CDR3 is 17 residues. CDR1 SGHRS and CDR2 YFSETQ come from the germline V gene. V gave up 1 base and J gave up 8 bases, with 22 bases separating them.

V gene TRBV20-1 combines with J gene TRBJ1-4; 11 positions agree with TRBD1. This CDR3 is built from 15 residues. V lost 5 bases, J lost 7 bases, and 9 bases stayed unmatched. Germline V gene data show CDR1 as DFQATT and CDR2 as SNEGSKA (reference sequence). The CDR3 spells CSAGTGGFGGEKLFF. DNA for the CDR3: TGCAGTGCTGGGACAGGGGGGTTTGGCGGTGAAAAACTGTTTTTT.

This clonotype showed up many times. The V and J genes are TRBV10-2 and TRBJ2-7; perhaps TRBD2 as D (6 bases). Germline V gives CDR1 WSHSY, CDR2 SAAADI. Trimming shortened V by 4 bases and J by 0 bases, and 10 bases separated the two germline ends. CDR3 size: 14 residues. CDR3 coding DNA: TGCGCCAGCAGTGGGGCGGACTACTCCTACGAGCAGTACTTC. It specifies CASSGADYSYEQYF.

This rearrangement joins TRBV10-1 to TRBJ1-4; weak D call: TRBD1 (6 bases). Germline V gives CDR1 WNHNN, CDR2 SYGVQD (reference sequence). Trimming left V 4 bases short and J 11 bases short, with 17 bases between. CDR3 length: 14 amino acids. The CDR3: CASSGDRDIWKLFF. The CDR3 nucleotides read TGCGCCAGCAGTGGAGACCGGGACATTTGGAAACTGTTTTTT.

This chain's CDR3 is CASSLAGLIQETQYF. The CDR3 DNA is TGTGCCAGCAGTTTAGCGGGACTCATCCAAGAGACCCAGTACTTC. The chain employs TRBV12-3 or TRBV12-4 and TRBJ2-5; a weak D match, TRBD2 (6 bases). The CDR3 has 15 residues. V lost 0 bases and J lost 1, with 9 bases in between.

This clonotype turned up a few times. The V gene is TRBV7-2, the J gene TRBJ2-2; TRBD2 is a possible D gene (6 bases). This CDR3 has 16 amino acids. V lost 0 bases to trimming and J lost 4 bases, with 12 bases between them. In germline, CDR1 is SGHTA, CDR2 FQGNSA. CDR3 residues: CASSLARGIRTGELFF. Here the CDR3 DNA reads TGTGCCAGCAGCTTAGCACGGGGGATCCGCACCGGGGAGCTGTTTTTT. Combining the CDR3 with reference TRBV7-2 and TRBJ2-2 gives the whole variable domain GAGVSQSPSNKVTEKGKDVELRCDPISGHTALYWYRQSLGQGLEFLIYFQGNSAPDKSGLPSDRFSAERTGGSVSTLTIQRTQQEDSAVYLCASSLARGIRTGELFFGEGSRLTVL.

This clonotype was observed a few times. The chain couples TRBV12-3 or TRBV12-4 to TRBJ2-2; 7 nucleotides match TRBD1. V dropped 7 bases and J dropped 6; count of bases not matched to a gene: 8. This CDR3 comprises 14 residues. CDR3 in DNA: TGTGCCAGCACCTTGGGACAGCCAGCCGGGGAGCTGTTTTTT. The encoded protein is CASTLGQPAGELFF.

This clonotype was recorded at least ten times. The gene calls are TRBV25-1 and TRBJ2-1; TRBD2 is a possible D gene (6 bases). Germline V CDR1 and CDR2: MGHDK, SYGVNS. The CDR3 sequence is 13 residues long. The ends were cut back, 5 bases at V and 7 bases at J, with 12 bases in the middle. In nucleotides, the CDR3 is TGTGCCAGCAGTCTTAAGGCGGGGAATGAGCAGTTCTTC. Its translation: CASSLKAGNEQFF.

CDR3 amino acids: CSALPDPGATDTQYF. CDR3 nucleotide sequence: TGCAGTGCCCTCCCCGATCCGGGGGCCACAGATACGCAGTATTTT. The chain uses TRBV20-1 and TRBJ2-3; D is possibly TRBD1 or TRBD2 (6 bases each). The germline gives CDR1 DFQATT, CDR2 SNEGSKA (reference sequence). The CDR3 has 15 residues. Trimming took 6 bases from V and 2 from J, leaving 18 bases between them.

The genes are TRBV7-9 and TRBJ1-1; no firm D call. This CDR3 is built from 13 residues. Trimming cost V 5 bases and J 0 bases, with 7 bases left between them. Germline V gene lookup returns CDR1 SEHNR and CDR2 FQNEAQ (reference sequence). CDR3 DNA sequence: TGTGCCAGCAGCGTAAAAATGAACACTGAAGCTTTCTTT. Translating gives CASSVKMNTEAFF.

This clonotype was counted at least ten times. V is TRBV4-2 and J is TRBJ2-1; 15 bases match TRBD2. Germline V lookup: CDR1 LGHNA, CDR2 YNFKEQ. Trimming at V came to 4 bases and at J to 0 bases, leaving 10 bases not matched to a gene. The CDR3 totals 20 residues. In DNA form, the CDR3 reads TGTGCCAGCAGCCTCGGCAGGGGGACTAGCGGGAGGTCCTCCTACAATGAGCAGTTCTTC. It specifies CASSLGRGTSGRSSYNEQFF.

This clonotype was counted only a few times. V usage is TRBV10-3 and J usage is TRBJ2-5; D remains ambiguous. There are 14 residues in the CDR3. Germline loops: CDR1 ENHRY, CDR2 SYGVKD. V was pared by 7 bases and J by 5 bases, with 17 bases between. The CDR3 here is CAITATWGWETQYF. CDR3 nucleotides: TGTGCCATCACCGCGACTTGGGGTTGGGAGACCCAGTACTTC.

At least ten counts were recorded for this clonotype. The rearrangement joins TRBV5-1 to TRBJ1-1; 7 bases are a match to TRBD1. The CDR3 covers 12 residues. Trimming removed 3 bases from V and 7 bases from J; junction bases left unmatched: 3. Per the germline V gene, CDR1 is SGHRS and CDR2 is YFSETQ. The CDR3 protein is CASSWTGDEAFF. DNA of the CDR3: TGCGCCAGCAGCTGGACAGGAGATGAAGCTTTCTTT.

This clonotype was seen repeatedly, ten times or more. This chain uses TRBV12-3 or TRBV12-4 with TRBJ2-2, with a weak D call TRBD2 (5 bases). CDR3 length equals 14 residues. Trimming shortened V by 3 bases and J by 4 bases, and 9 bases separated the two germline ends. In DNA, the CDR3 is TGTGCCAGCAGTTTGTCTCGGGGCACCGGGGAGCTGTTTTTT. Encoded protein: CASSLSRGTGELFF.

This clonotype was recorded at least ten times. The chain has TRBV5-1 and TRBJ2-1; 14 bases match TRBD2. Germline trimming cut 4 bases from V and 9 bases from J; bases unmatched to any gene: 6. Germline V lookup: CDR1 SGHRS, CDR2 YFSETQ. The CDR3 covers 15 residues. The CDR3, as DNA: TGCGCCAGCAGCCCGGGGACTAGCGGGAGTGTTGAGCAGTTCTTC. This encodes CASSPGTSGSVEQFF.

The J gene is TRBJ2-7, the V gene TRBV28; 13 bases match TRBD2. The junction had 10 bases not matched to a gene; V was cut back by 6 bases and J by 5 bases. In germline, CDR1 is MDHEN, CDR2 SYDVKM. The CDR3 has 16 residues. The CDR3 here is CASSRGTSGILDEQYF. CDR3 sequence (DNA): TGTGCCAGCAGCCGCGGGACTAGCGGGATATTGGACGAGCAGTACTTC. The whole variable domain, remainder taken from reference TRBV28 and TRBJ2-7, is DVKVTQSSRYLVKRTGEKVFLECVQDMDHENMFWYRQDPGLGLRLIYFSYDVKMKEKGDIPEGYSVSREKKERFSLILESASTNQTSMYLCASSRGTSGILDEQYFGPGTRLTVT.

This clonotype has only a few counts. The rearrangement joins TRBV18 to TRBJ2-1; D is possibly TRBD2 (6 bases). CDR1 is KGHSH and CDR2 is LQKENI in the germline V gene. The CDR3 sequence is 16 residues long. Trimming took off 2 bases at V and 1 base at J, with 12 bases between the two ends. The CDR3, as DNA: TGTGCCAGCTCACCAATTGGCGGGATTTCCTACAATGAGCAGTTCTTC. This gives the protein CASSPIGGISYNEQFF.

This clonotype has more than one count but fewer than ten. The CDR3 coding sequence is TGCGCCAGCAGTCCGGGGGGACTAGCGAGGAGCCGGGAATCCTACAATGAGCAGTTCTTC. It codes for CASSPGGLARSRESYNEQFF. V usage is TRBV5-1 and J usage is TRBJ2-1, with TRBD2 identical over 10 bases. V lost 5 bases, J lost 1 base, and 18 bases stayed unmatched. This CDR3 contains 20 residues. CDR1 is SGHRS, CDR2 YFSETQ, per germline. Using reference TRBV5-1 and TRBJ2-1 for the parts outside the CDR3, the full variable domain is KAGVTQTPRYLIKTRGQQVTLSCSPISGHRSVSWYQQTPGQGLQFLFEYFSETQRNKGNFPGRFSGRQFSNSRSEMNVSTLELGDSALYLCASSPGGLARSRESYNEQFFGPGTRLTVL.

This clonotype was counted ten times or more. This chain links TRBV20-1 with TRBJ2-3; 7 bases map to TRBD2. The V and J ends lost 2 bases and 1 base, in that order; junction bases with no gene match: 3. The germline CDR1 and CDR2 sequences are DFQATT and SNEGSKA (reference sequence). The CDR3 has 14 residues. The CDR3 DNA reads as TGCAGTGCTAGACCCCTAGCGGGCACAGATACGCAGTATTTT. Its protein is CSARPLAGTDTQYF.

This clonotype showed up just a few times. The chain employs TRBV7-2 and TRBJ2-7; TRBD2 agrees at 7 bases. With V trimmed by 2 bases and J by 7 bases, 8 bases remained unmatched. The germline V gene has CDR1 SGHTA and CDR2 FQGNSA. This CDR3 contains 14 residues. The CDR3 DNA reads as TGTGCCAGCAGCTTATGGACCAGGGAGGGGGAGCAGTACTTC. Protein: CASSLWTREGEQYF.

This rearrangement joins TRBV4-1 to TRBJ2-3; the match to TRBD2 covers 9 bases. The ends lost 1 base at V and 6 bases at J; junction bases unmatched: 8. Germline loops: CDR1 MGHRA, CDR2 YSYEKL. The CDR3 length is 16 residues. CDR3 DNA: TGCGCCAGCAGCCAAGTCCTAGCGGGATTCTTCGATACGCAGTATTTT. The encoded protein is CASSQVLAGFFDTQYF.

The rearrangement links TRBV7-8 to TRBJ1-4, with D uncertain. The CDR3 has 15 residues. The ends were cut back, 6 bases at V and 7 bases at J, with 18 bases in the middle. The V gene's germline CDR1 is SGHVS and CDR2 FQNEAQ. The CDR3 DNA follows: TGTGCCAGCAGTTATAGGACCGTATTTTCTGAAAAACTGTTTTTT. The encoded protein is CASSYRTVFSEKLFF.

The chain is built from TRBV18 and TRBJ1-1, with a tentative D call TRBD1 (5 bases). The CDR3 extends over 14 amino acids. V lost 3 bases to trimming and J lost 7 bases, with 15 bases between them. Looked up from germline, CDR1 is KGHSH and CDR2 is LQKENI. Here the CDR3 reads CASSPSGRLNEAFF. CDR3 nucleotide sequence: TGTGCCAGCTCACCGTCGGGGCGCCTCAATGAAGCTTTCTTT.

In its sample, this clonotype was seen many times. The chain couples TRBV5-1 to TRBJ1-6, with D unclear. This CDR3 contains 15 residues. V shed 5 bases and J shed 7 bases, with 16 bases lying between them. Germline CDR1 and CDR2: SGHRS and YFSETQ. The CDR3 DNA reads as TGCGCCAGCAGACTGGCCGGAGTGGGCAATTCACCCCTCCACTTT. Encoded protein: CASRLAGVGNSPLHF.

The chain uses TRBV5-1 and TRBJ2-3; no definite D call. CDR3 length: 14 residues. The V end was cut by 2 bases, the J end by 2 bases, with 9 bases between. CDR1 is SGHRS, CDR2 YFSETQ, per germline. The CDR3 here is CASSFTGDTDTQYF. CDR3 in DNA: TGCGCCAGCAGCTTCACTGGGGACACAGATACGCAGTATTTT.